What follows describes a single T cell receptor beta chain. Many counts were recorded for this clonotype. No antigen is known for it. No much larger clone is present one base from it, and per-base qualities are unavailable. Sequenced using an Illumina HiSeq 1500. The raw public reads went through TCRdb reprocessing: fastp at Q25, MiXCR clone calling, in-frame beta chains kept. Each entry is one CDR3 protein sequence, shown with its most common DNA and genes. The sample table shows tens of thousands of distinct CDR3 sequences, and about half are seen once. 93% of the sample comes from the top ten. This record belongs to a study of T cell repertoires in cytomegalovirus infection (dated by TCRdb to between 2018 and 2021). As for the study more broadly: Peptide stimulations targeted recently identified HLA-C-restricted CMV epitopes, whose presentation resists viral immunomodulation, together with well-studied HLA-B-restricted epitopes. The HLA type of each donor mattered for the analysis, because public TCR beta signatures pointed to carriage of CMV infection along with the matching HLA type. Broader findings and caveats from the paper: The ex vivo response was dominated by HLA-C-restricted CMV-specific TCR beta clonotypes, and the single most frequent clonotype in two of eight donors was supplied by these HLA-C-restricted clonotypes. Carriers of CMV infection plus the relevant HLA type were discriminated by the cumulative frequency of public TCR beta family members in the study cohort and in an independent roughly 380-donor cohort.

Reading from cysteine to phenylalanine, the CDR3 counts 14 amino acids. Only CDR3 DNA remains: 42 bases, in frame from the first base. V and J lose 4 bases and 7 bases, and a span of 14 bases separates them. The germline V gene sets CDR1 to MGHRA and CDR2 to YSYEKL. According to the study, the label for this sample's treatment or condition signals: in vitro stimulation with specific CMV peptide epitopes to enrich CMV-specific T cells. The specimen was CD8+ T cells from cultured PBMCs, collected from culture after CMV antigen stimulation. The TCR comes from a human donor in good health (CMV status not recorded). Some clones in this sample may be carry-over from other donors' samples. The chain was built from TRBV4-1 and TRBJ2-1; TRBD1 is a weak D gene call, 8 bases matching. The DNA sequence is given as TGCGCCAGCAGCCGAAACAGGGGGGGGAATGAGCAGTTCTTC. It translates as CASSRNRGGNEQFF.